This T cell receptor (beta chain) was obtained from a study of T cells after yellow fever vaccination. Study-level results: High-abundance clonotypes from the bulk population could contaminate FACS-sorted repertoires. Few clonotypes appeared in both CD4 and CD8 compartments. Peak timing came faster in the weaker secondary response, day 5 versus 15.

5'RACE template switching added a universal primer site and UMIs to TCR cDNA. MiXCR, applied by TCRdb to the 5' RACE reads, yields one record per CDR3 protein. The sample contains roughly 300,000 distinct CDR3 sequences, less than 9.5% of which appear only once. CDR1 and CDR2 (germline): SGHTA, FQGNSA. This CDR3 is built from 12 residues. V was pared by 4 bases and J by 3 bases, with 6 bases between. This clonotype was found a few times. Its antigen is not identified. The input for sequencing was PBMCs, taken approximately 47 days after the first yellow fever vaccination. This TCR was recovered from a man younger than 35 who received the YFV17D yellow fever vaccine. The chain couples TRBV7-2 to TRBJ1-1, with D unclear. The DNA of the CDR3 is TGTGCCAGCAGCTATCCGTACACTGAAGCTTTCTTT. Its protein is CASSYPYTEAFF.